The 23 T cell receptor beta chains given below trace back to one sample, sequenced in a study of cytomegalovirus exposure and HLA in healthy donors. PCR amplification relied on 60 Vbeta primers (plus 13 Jbeta primers). Clones were sequenced by immunoSEQ multiplex PCR, and TCRdb holds only the in-frame ones, with some missing. The sample includes about 210,000 clones, roughly 85% seen only once; the top ten take about 2%. The source material was PBMCs. These receptors were taken from a male donor in good health and CMV-seronegative.

The chain has TRBV27 and TRBJ2-5; TRBD2 agrees at 10 bases. Germline loops: CDR1 MNHEY, CDR2 SMNVEV (reference sequence). The CDR3 sequence is 20 residues long. J lost 5 bases, V lost 6 bases, and 24 bases had no gene match. The CDR3 loop is CASSLAAGTSARRRFETQYF. The CDR3 DNA sequence: TGTGCCAGCAGCCTCGCCGCCGGGACTAGCGCCCGACGGCGATTCGAGACCCAGTACTTC.

J is TRBJ1-5 and V is TRBV4-3; weak D call: TRBD1 (5 bases). Germline values: CDR1 LGHNA, CDR2 YSLEER. Trimming took 0 bases from V and 1 from J, leaving 7 bases between them. The length of the CDR3 is 15 residues. CDR3 residues: CASSQDQGSNQPQHF. CDR3 bases: TGCGCCAGCAGCCAAGACCAGGGAAGCAATCAGCCCCAGCATTTT.

The chain has TRBV11-1 and TRBJ2-7; tentatively, D is TRBD2 (6 bases). Trimming took 5 bases from V and 0 from J, leaving 11 bases between them. There are 14 residues in the CDR3. Per germline, CDR1 SGHAT and CDR2 FQDESV (reference sequence). CDR3 in amino acids: CASSATGSSYEQYF. The CDR3 DNA follows: TGTGCCAGCAGCGCCACCGGGAGCTCCTACGAGCAGTACTTC.

The CDR3, as DNA: TGTGCCAGCACCCCAGGGATATTGTACACTGAAGCTTTCTTT. Its translation is CASTPGILYTEAFF. The chain uses TRBV6-5 and TRBJ1-1; a weak D match, TRBD1 (5 bases). The CDR3 totals 14 residues. Germline-derived CDR1 and CDR2 are MNHEY and SVGAGI. V was clipped by 7 bases and J by 3 bases, with 15 bases between them.

This rearrangement joins TRBV27 to TRBJ2-5; 12 bases fit TRBD2. CDR3 length: 14 amino acids. The germline V gene encodes CDR1 MNHEY and CDR2 SMNVEV (reference sequence). Trimming removed 8 bases from V and 3 bases from J; junction bases left unmatched: 4. The CDR3 DNA reads TGTGCCAGCCGGCTAGCGGGGGGGAAAGAGACCCAGTACTTC. Amino acid sequence: CASRLAGGKETQYF.

The V and J genes are TRBV6-1 and TRBJ2-7; 14 positions agree with TRBD2. The CDR3 loop spans 15 amino acids. Trimming took 4 bases from V and 3 from J; bases not matched to a gene: 2. The germline gives CDR1 MNHNS, CDR2 SASEGT. DNA of the CDR3: TGTGCCAGCAGTGCCGGGACTAGCGGGGGCTACGAGCAGTACTTC. Translated: CASSAGTSGGYEQYF.

V gene TRBV4-3 combines with J gene TRBJ1-2, with D tentatively TRBD1 (6 bases). Trimming took 2 bases from V and 8 from J, leaving 18 bases between them. The CDR3 sequence is 15 residues long. Looked up from germline, CDR1 is LGHNA and CDR2 is YSLEER. In DNA form, the CDR3 reads TGCGCCAGCAGCCAACTAAGGGGGACGGTCTTGGGCTACACCTTC. Translation gives CASSQLRGTVLGYTF.

The J gene is TRBJ1-4, the V gene TRBV5-6, with D tentatively TRBD1 (6 bases). CDR1 is SGHDT and CDR2 is YYEEEE in the germline V gene. Trimming removed 2 bases from V and 8 bases from J, with 22 bases in between. The CDR3 extends over 17 amino acids. The CDR3 protein is CASSFHDLTGNEEKLFF. In DNA, the CDR3 is TGTGCCAGCAGCTTTCACGACCTTACAGGGAACGAAGAAAAACTGTTTTTT.

The chain uses TRBV5-4 and TRBJ2-7; 10 bases align to TRBD1. Germline CDR1 and CDR2: SGHNT and YYREEE (reference sequence). The CDR3 runs to 15 residues. Trimming at V came to 3 bases and at J to 0 bases, leaving 3 bases not matched to a gene. In DNA, the CDR3 is TGTGCCAGCAGCTCCCGGACAGGGGGCTCCTACGAGCAGTACTTC. Protein: CASSSRTGGSYEQYF.

This clone turned up a few times. The gene calls are TRBV7-9 and TRBJ1-2; tentatively, D is TRBD1 (5 bases). Germline CDR1 reads SEHNR; CDR2 reads FQNEAQ (reference sequence). This CDR3 is 14 amino acids long. Trimming left V 3 bases short and J 4 bases short, with 12 bases between. Here the CDR3 reads CASSFPGETYGYTF. CDR3 bases: TGTGCCAGCAGCTTCCCGGGGGAAACCTATGGCTACACCTTC.

This chain uses TRBV5-1 with TRBJ1-1; unclear D gene. The CDR3 is 15 amino acids. Germline-derived CDR1 and CDR2 are SGHRS and YFSETQ. The V end was cut by 0 bases, the J end by 0 bases, with 9 bases between. In DNA, the CDR3 is TGCGCCAGCAGCTTGGAGCTCAACTTGAACACTGAAGCTTTCTTT. Amino acid sequence: CASSLELNLNTEAFF. The entire variable domain, with the rest obtained from reference TRBV5-1 and TRBJ1-1, is as follows: KAGVTQTPRYLIKTRGQQVTLSCSPISGHRSVSWYQQTPGQGLQFLFEYFSETQRNKGNFPGRFSGRQFSNSRSEMNVSTLELGDSALYLCASSLELNLNTEAFFGQGTRLTVV.

The V gene is TRBV9, the J gene TRBJ1-1; tentatively, D is TRBD1 (6 bases). Germline V gene sequence: CDR1 SGDLS, CDR2 YYNGEE. This CDR3 has 14 amino acids. The ends were cut back, 1 base at V and 3 bases at J, with 10 bases in the middle. CDR3 protein: CASSVSGAHTEAFF. The CDR3 bases are TGTGCCAGCAGCGTATCAGGGGCCCACACTGAAGCTTTCTTT.

V usage is TRBV7-6 and J usage is TRBJ2-2; the match to TRBD2 covers 14 bases. V shed 5 bases and J 0 bases; nucleotides not matched to a gene: 11. Germline values: CDR1 SGHVS, CDR2 FNYEAQ. This CDR3 has 20 amino acids. CDR3 loop: CASSLRSGLAGDANTGELFF. As DNA, the CDR3 is TGTGCCAGCAGCCTCCGATCGGGACTAGCGGGAGACGCGAACACCGGGGAGCTGTTTTTT.

The chain joins TRBV5-6 to TRBJ2-5, with D hard to call. The germline V and J ends were trimmed by 0 bases and 0 bases, with 6 bases remaining between them. The germline gives CDR1 SGHDT, CDR2 YYEEEE. The CDR3 extends over 14 amino acids. The CDR3 DNA sequence: TGTGCCAGCAGCTTGGCCGGGTACCAAGAGACCCAGTACTTC. This encodes CASSLAGYQETQYF.

The J gene is TRBJ1-1, the V gene TRBV11-2; D is perhaps TRBD1 (5 bases). The germline CDR1 and CDR2 sequences are SGHAT and FQNNGV. The CDR3 covers 14 residues. Trimming took 5 bases from V and 1 from J, leaving 11 bases between them. The DNA for the CDR3 is TGTGCCAGCAGCCGCGGGAGGGGGAACACTGAAGCTTTCTTT. This translates into CASSRGRGNTEAFF.

The chain uses TRBV30 and TRBJ1-4, with a tentative D call TRBD1 (6 bases). The germline V gene has CDR1 GTSNPN and CDR2 SVGIG (reference sequence). The V gene lost 1 base and the J gene lost 4 bases, with 10 bases spanning the gap. This CDR3 is built from 14 residues. CDR3 region: CAWSEGQSNEKLFF. CDR3 nucleotide sequence: TGTGCCTGGAGTGAAGGACAGAGTAATGAAAAACTGTTTTTT.

This chain links TRBV11-3 with TRBJ2-1; D perhaps matches TRBD2 (6 bases). The CDR3 extends over 13 amino acids. Germline loops: CDR1 SGHNT, CDR2 YENEEA. V lost 1 base, J lost 8 bases, and 9 bases lay in between. CDR3 DNA sequence: TGTGCCAGCAGCTTAGGACTAGGGGATGAGCAGTTCTTC. Residues: CASSLGLGDEQFF.

The chain is built from TRBV7-9 and TRBJ2-1, with 13 positions matching TRBD2. The CDR3 extends over 15 amino acids. Per germline, CDR1 SEHNR and CDR2 FQNEAQ (reference sequence). V shed 5 bases and J 8 bases; nucleotides not matched to a gene: 6. The CDR3 protein is CASSPWTSGSDEQFF. The CDR3 DNA follows: TGTGCCAGCAGCCCCTGGACTAGCGGGAGCGATGAGCAGTTCTTC.

This chain connects TRBV7-9 to TRBJ1-2; 7 bases line up with TRBD1. Germline V lookup: CDR1 SEHNR, CDR2 FQNEAQ (reference sequence). The trim removed 11 bases at V and 8 bases at J, leaving 11 bases unmatched. The CDR3 consists of 12 residues. CDR3 sequence: CACETGSGGYTF. Here the CDR3 DNA reads TGTGCCTGTGAGACAGGGAGTGGAGGCTACACCTTC.

The V gene is TRBV6-1, the J gene TRBJ2-7; TRBD2 might be the D (6 bases). Trimming took 5 bases from V and 3 from J, leaving 11 bases between them. The CDR3 is made up of 13 amino acids. Germline-derived CDR1 and CDR2 are MNHNS and SASEGT. The CDR3 here is CASSRGNNYEQYF. CDR3 DNA sequence: TGTGCCAGCAGTCGCGGGAATAACTACGAGCAGTACTTC.

This chain joins TRBV7-7 and TRBJ2-7, with 7 bases matching TRBD1. The CDR3 length is 14 residues. From germline, CDR1 is SSHAT and CDR2 FNYEAQ (reference sequence). The trim removed 5 bases at V and 3 bases at J, leaving 7 bases unmatched. This CDR3 is CASSPRDSYYEQYF. The DNA of the CDR3 is TGTGCCAGCAGCCCCCGGGACAGCTACTACGAGCAGTACTTC.

On this clone itself: The CDR3 does not close with the conserved phenylalanine or tryptophan, likely indicating a read error. This rearrangement joins TRBV4-3 to TRBJ1-2; D remains ambiguous. The CDR3 covers 16 residues. CDR1 is LGHNA and CDR2 is YSLEER in the germline V gene. Trimming stripped 1 base from V and 2 bases from J, with 14 bases between. CDR3 amino acids: CASSQAQRGENYGYTY. The DNA of the CDR3 is TGCGCCAGCAGCCAAGCTCAGCGCGGGGAGAACTATGGCTACACCTAC.

The chain uses TRBV7-8 and TRBJ1-2, with D possibly TRBD1 on 5 matching bases. The germline V and J ends were trimmed by 5 bases and 8 bases, with 15 bases remaining between them. The CDR3 has 13 residues. Germline CDR1 SGHVS, CDR2 FQNEAQ. CDR3 sequence (DNA): TGTGCCAGCAGCCGAGGGGACTTGGGGGGCTACACCTTC. Protein: CASSRGDLGGYTF.